This T cell receptor (beta chain) emerged from a study of blood T cell repertoires in COVID-19. Clones were read by immunoSEQ multiplex PCR, and TCRdb kept only the in-frame ones, dropping some. Here the sample spans roughly 130,000 clones, roughly 80% being singletons. The TCR sequence derives from a woman aged 55-69 years with acute or convalescent COVID-19. Sequencing was done on a sample of peripheral blood.

The chain's CDR3 is CASSRDRGNSYNEQFF. The CDR3 DNA sequence: TGTGCCAGCAGCCGCGACAGGGGCAACTCCTACAATGAGCAGTTCTTC. V gene TRBV6-6 combines with J gene TRBJ2-1; 8 positions agree with TRBD1. This CDR3 is 16 amino acids long. Germline lookup yields CDR1 MNHNY and CDR2 SVGAGI (reference sequence). J gave up 0 bases and V 6 bases, and 7 bases lay outside the gene matches.